The 30 T cell receptor beta chains presented below share a single source sample, sequenced in a study of CD8 T cells in Susac syndrome. Random hexamers were used to reverse transcribe 0.5 to 1 ug of RNA. From the immunoSEQ multiplex PCR reads, TCRdb called clonotypes with MiXCR, one entry per CDR3 protein. The sample shows approximately 200,000 distinct CDR3 sequences, approximately 95% of them seen only once. The sample comprised CD4+ T cells from PBMCs. All receptors come from a human donor with multiple sclerosis.

CDR3 in amino acids: CASSAPGITNYGYTF. The CDR3 nucleotides read TGTGCCAGCAGTGCCCCAGGGATAACTAACTATGGCTACACCTTC. The chain employs TRBV25-1 and TRBJ1-2, with a tentative D call TRBD1 (5 bases). V lost 4 bases and J 0 bases, leaving 12 bases between the germline ends. This CDR3 region has 15 residues. The germline V gene encodes CDR1 MGHDK and CDR2 SYGVNS.

This chain connects TRBV20-1 to TRBJ2-7; D is ambiguous. Trimming took 0 bases from V and 3 from J, leaving 3 bases between them. CDR3 length: 11 residues. The V gene's germline CDR1 is DFQATT and CDR2 SNEGSKA (reference sequence). The CDR3 protein is CSARDSYEQYF. The CDR3 DNA reads as TGCAGTGCTAGAGACAGCTACGAGCAGTACTTC.

This clonotype was found a few times. This chain links TRBV7-2 with TRBJ2-2; D is ambiguous. Germline CDR1 and CDR2: SGHTA and FQGNSA. V gave up 5 bases and J gave up 5 bases, with 9 bases separating them. This CDR3 has 13 residues. The CDR3: CASSPLGTGELFF. DNA of the CDR3: TGTGCCAGCAGCCCCCTGGGGACCGGGGAGCTGTTTTTT.

This chain uses TRBV30 with TRBJ1-6; D perhaps matches TRBD1 (6 bases). Trimming removed 0 bases from V and 7 bases from J, with 13 bases in between. The CDR3 covers 15 residues. Looked up from germline, CDR1 is GTSNPN and CDR2 is SVGIG (reference sequence). The CDR3 loop is CAWSVQGLPNSPLHF. In DNA form, the CDR3 reads TGTGCCTGGAGTGTACAGGGACTCCCAAATTCACCCCTCCACTTT.

This clonotype has only a few counts. The chain uses TRBV29-1 and TRBJ1-2, with 7 bases lining up with TRBD1. Germline CDR1 SQVTM, CDR2 ANQGSEA. With 4 bases clipped from V and 0 bases from J, the junction kept 5 bases outside the gene matches. CDR3 length: 14 amino acids. CDR3 region: CSVGTGEANYGYTF. CDR3 bases: TGCAGCGTTGGTACAGGGGAAGCTAACTATGGCTACACCTTC.

This sequence joins TRBV3-1 and TRBJ1-5; no clear D. V dropped 0 bases and J dropped 0 bases, with 9 bases sitting between them. The CDR3 is 16 amino acids. The germline gives CDR1 LGHDT, CDR2 YNNKEL (reference sequence). Written as DNA, the CDR3 is TGTGCCAGCAGCCAAGACCCGGGCCCTAGCAATCAGCCCCAGCATTTT. It codes for CASSQDPGPSNQPQHF. The full variable domain, completed using reference TRBV3-1 and TRBJ1-5, is DTAVSQTPKYLVTQMGNDKSIKCEQNLGHDTMYWYKQDSKKFLKIMFSYNNKELIINETVPNRFSPKSPDKAHLNLHINSLELGDSAVYFCASSQDPGPSNQPQHFGDGTRLSIL.

The chain is built from TRBV6-1 and TRBJ2-7; no clear D. The CDR3 is 12 residues long. Germline V lookup: CDR1 MNHNS, CDR2 SASEGT. V was shortened by 2 bases and J by 5 bases, with 7 bases between the two germline ends. This CDR3 reads CASSERFDEQYV. As DNA, the CDR3 is TGTGCCAGCAGTGAAAGATTCGACGAGCAGTACGTC.

The chain couples TRBV27 to TRBJ1-6; 7 bases match TRBD1. Trimming at V came to 4 bases and at J to 14 bases, leaving 8 bases not matched to a gene. The CDR3 runs to 13 residues. CDR1 is MNHEY and CDR2 is SMNVEV in the germline V gene (reference sequence). The CDR3 nucleotides are TGTGCCAGCAGTTCTACAGGGGCAAGGGCCCTCCACTTT. Translated, it gives CASSSTGARALHF.

This rearrangement joins TRBV9 to TRBJ2-7; 11 bases are shared with TRBD2. CDR1 and CDR2 (germline): SGDLS, YYNGEE. This CDR3 spans 14 amino acids. The J segment lost 3 bases and the V segment lost 4 bases, leaving 3 bases of the junction unmatched. CDR3 sequence: CASSPGLAGYEQYF. The CDR3 DNA reads TGTGCCAGCAGCCCCGGACTAGCGGGCTACGAGCAGTACTTC.

CDR3 loop: CASSPLPQHF. The CDR3 nucleotides are TGTGCCAGCAGCCCGCTCCCCCAGCATTTT. This chain joins TRBV11-2 and TRBJ1-5; D unclear. CDR1 SGHAT and CDR2 FQNNGV come from the germline V gene. The V end lost 5 bases, the J end lost 10 bases, and 6 bases lay between the germline ends. This CDR3 is built from 10 residues.

The rearrangement links TRBV13 to TRBJ2-2, with D hard to call. CDR1 is PRHDT, CDR2 FYEKMQ, per germline (reference sequence). With 5 bases removed from V and 5 bases from J, the gap between germline ends came to 12 bases. The CDR3 contains 14 residues. CDR3 DNA sequence: TGTGCCAGCAGCCGGATACAGCCTACCGGGGAGCTGTTTTTT. Translating gives CASSRIQPTGELFF.

V usage is TRBV20-1 and J usage is TRBJ1-6; possible D gene TRBD1, 6 bases. The V gene's germline CDR1 is DFQATT and CDR2 SNEGSKA (reference sequence). V was clipped by 6 bases and J by 8 bases, with 14 bases between them. This CDR3 is 13 amino acids long. The CDR3, as DNA: TGCAGTGCCACGCGGGGGGCTCATTCACCCCTCCACTTT. This codes for CSATRGAHSPLHF.

V and J are TRBV7-3 and TRBJ1-4; unclear D gene. V was clipped by 3 bases and J by 8 bases, with 10 bases between them. CDR3 length equals 13 residues. Per the germline V gene, CDR1 is SGHTA and CDR2 is FQGTGA. CDR3 bases: TGTGCCAGCAGCTTGAGGTTTGGGGAAAAACTGTTTTTT. It yields the protein CASSLRFGEKLFF.

The genes are TRBV7-8 and TRBJ1-5; D remains ambiguous. CDR1 SGHVS and CDR2 FQNEAQ come from the germline V gene. V dropped 7 bases and J dropped 2 bases, with 9 bases sitting between them. The CDR3 sequence is 13 residues long. The chain's CDR3 is CASTPQGNQPQHF. CDR3 nucleotide sequence: TGTGCCAGCACCCCGCAGGGCAATCAGCCCCAGCATTTT. The full variable domain, rest sourced from reference TRBV7-8 and TRBJ1-5, is GAGVSQSPRYKVAKRGQDVALRCDPISGHVSLFWYQQALGQGPEFLTYFQNEAQLDKSGLPSDRFFAERPEGSVSTLKIQRTQQEDSAVYLCASTPQGNQPQHFGDGTRLSIL.

This chain connects TRBV24-1 to TRBJ2-5; tentatively, D is TRBD2 (7 bases). The CDR3 loop spans 13 amino acids. The germline V gene has CDR1 KGHDR and CDR2 SFDVKD. V was cut by 2 bases and J by 9 bases, with 12 bases left in between. In DNA, the CDR3 is TGTGCCACCAGTGATTGGAGAGGGGGGGCCCAGTACTTC. This gives the protein CATSDWRGGAQYF.

The chain is built from TRBV7-2 and TRBJ2-1, with TRBD2 matching 7 bases. The junction had 14 bases not matched to a gene; V was cut back by 4 bases and J by 5 bases. The germline CDR1 and CDR2 sequences are SGHTA and FQGNSA. This CDR3 comprises 17 residues. In DNA form, the CDR3 reads TGTGCCAGCAGCTCGCGCGGGACGAGCGGGGCAAACAATGAGCAGTTCTTC. Protein: CASSSRGTSGANNEQFF.

This chain connects TRBV29-1 to TRBJ2-1; the D gene is possibly TRBD2 (6 bases). Trimming cost V 5 bases and J 0 bases, with 8 bases left between them. The CDR3 loop spans 13 amino acids. The germline gives CDR1 SQVTM, CDR2 ANQGSEA. The chain's CDR3 is CSVRGTSYNEQFF. The CDR3 DNA follows: TGCAGCGTTCGGGGGACCTCCTACAATGAGCAGTTCTTC.

The chain recombines TRBV29-1 with TRBJ1-4; D not certain. V was cut by 8 bases and J by 5 bases, with 15 bases left in between. From germline, CDR1 is SQVTM and CDR2 ANQGSEA. This CDR3 spans 13 amino acids. This chain's CDR3 is CSFRPTGNEKLFF. The CDR3 DNA sequence: TGCAGCTTCCGTCCCACCGGGAATGAAAAACTGTTTTTT.

This chain connects TRBV7-8 to TRBJ2-1; D perhaps matches TRBD1 (5 bases). The CDR3 runs to 13 residues. Between the trimmed V and J ends, which lost 11 bases and 12 bases, there was a span of 23 bases. Germline V gene data show CDR1 as SGHVS and CDR2 as FQNEAQ. In DNA, the CDR3 is TGTGCCTGCGGTTTTAGGGGTCAAGGGGCGCAGTTCTTC. Protein product: CACGFRGQGAQFF.

The rearrangement joins TRBV28 to TRBJ1-2; 10 bases are a match to TRBD1. V was clipped by 6 bases and J by 8 bases; unmatched bases: 6. Germline V gene sequence: CDR1 MDHEN, CDR2 SYDVKM. The CDR3 loop spans 13 amino acids. The CDR3 sequence is CASRRQGAGGYTF. Here the CDR3 DNA reads TGTGCCAGCAGGCGACAGGGGGCGGGGGGCTACACCTTC.

The V and J genes are TRBV20-1 and TRBJ1-5; D uncertain. Germline loops: CDR1 DFQATT, CDR2 SNEGSKA (reference sequence). This CDR3 is built from 13 residues. V was shortened by 6 bases and J by 4 bases, with 13 bases between the two germline ends. The CDR3: CSAIPRGNQPQHF. CDR3 nucleotide sequence: TGCAGTGCGATACCCCGTGGGAATCAGCCCCAGCATTTT.

The chain employs TRBV12-3 or TRBV12-4 and TRBJ1-1; D not resolved. V shed 3 bases and J shed 7 bases, with 12 bases lying between them. The CDR3 has 13 residues. CDR3 sequence reads: CASSFGRALEAFF. The CDR3 DNA is TGTGCCAGCAGTTTTGGACGGGCCCTTGAAGCTTTCTTT.

CDR3 residues: CATSRVSGWTEAFF. The DNA of the CDR3 is TGTGCCACCAGCAGAGTTTCCGGTTGGACTGAAGCTTTCTTT. V gene TRBV15 combines with J gene TRBJ1-1; D unresolved. Germline CDR1 LNHNV, CDR2 YYDKDF (reference sequence). Trimming pared 1 base from V and 5 bases from J, leaving 11 bases between. CDR3 length: 14 residues.

This chain links TRBV12-3 or TRBV12-4 with TRBJ2-3, with TRBD1 as a possible D gene (5 bases). The CDR3 has 14 amino acids. V lost 4 bases, J lost 3 bases, and 11 bases lay in between. CDR3 DNA sequence: TGTGCCAGCAGTTATGGACACGGGACAGATACGCAGTATTTT. Amino acids: CASSYGHGTDTQYF.

This clonotype was counted a single time. V gene TRBV2 combines with J gene TRBJ2-3; D remains unclear. Between the trimmed V and J ends, which lost 7 bases and 6 bases, there was a span of 14 bases. The CDR3 sequence is 13 residues long. Germline CDR1 reads SNHLY; CDR2 reads FYNNEI. The CDR3 DNA is TGTGCCAGCACCGGGCTCCTCGTGGATACGCAGTATTTT. This encodes CASTGLLVDTQYF.

The V and J genes are TRBV20-1 and TRBJ1-2; possibly TRBD1 for D (5 bases). This CDR3 has 13 residues. V lost 4 bases and J lost 4, with 13 bases in between. CDR1 is DFQATT and CDR2 is SNEGSKA in the germline V gene (reference sequence). The CDR3 sequence: CSAIPGPAYGYTF. The CDR3 nucleotides are TGCAGTGCTATACCGGGGCCTGCCTATGGCTACACCTTC.

The V call is TRBV29-1, the J call TRBJ1-2; D call uncertain. V was trimmed by 2 bases and J by 8 bases, leaving 9 bases between them. Looked up from germline, CDR1 is SQVTM and CDR2 is ANQGSEA. CDR3 size: 11 residues. Written as DNA, the CDR3 is TGCAGCGTTGAATCCTCACGCGGCTACACCTTC. Protein: CSVESSRGYTF. The complete variable domain, with remaining parts taken from reference TRBV29-1 and TRBJ1-2, reads SAVISQKPSRDICQRGTSLTIQCQVDSQVTMMFWYRQQPGQSLTLIATANQGSEATYESGFVIDKFPISRPNLTFSTLTVSNMSPEDSSIYLCSVESSRGYTFGSGTRLTVV.

V is TRBV9 and J is TRBJ1-1; a possible D gene is TRBD1 (6 bases). V shed 2 bases and J shed 8 bases, with 10 bases lying between them. The CDR3 spans 12 residues. CDR1 is SGDLS and CDR2 is YYNGEE in the germline V gene. DNA for the CDR3: TGTGCCAGCAGCGTGGGGGGGCAGGAAGCTTTCTTT. Encoded protein: CASSVGGQEAFF.

The genes are TRBV3-1 and TRBJ1-3; D not resolved. CDR3 size: 15 residues. CDR1 and CDR2 (germline): LGHDT, YNNKEL (reference sequence). Between the trimmed V and J ends, which lost 4 bases and 0 bases, there was a span of 10 bases. The chain's CDR3 is CASSPNPNSGNTIYF. The CDR3, as DNA: TGTGCCAGCAGCCCGAATCCTAACTCTGGAAACACCATATATTTT.

This chain uses TRBV27 with TRBJ1-2; D ambiguous. Germline V gene sequence: CDR1 MNHEY, CDR2 SMNVEV (reference sequence). The CDR3 contains 13 residues. Trimming took 0 bases from V and 3 from J, leaving 5 bases between them. The CDR3 DNA reads as TGTGCCAGCAGTTTATCCATATACTATGGCTACACCTTC. As protein: CASSLSIYYGYTF.